These 15 T cell receptor beta chains were sequenced from one sample in a study of OX40 agonist ivuxolimab in advanced cancers. This table comes from immunoSEQ multiplex PCR, and its TCRdb copy is limited to in-frame clones, with some not included. The sample yields over 45,000 clones, over 65% seen once. Sequencing was performed on CD4+ or CD8+ T cells sorted from blood, taken in a trial of the OX40 agonist ivuxolimab. These receptors originate from an adult with an advanced solid tumor such as melanoma, head and neck, liver or kidney cancer.

V usage is TRBV5-1 and J usage is TRBJ2-5; 10 nucleotides match TRBD2. Germline loops: CDR1 SGHRS, CDR2 YFSETQ. V trimming: 4 bases; J trimming: 7 bases; junction bases outside the gene matches: 10. The CDR3 has 15 amino acids. The CDR3 DNA sequence: TGCGCCAGCAGCCGATCTAGCGGGGGAGTGTGGACCCAGTACTTC. Its translation is CASSRSSGGVWTQYF.

This sequence joins TRBV30 and TRBJ1-5; a possible D gene is TRBD1 (5 bases). The V and J ends lost 2 bases and 5 bases respectively, with 13 bases between them. CDR3 size: 14 residues. Per the germline V gene, CDR1 is GTSNPN and CDR2 is SVGIG (reference sequence). CDR3 sequence reads: CAWSSDRNYQPQHF. DNA for the CDR3: TGTGCCTGGAGTTCAGACAGAAATTATCAGCCCCAGCATTTT. The full variable domain, its missing parts supplied by reference TRBV30 and TRBJ1-5, is SQTIHQWPATLVQPVGSPLSLECTVEGTSNPNLYWYRQAAGRGLQLLFYSVGIGQISSEVPQNLSASRPQDRQFILSSKKLLLSDSGFYLCAWSSDRNYQPQHFGDGTRLSIL.

The gene calls are TRBV7-9 and TRBJ2-1; 12 bases are shared with TRBD2. V lost 4 bases and J lost 9; bases outside the gene matches: 13. This CDR3 has 17 residues. The germline V gene encodes CDR1 SEHNR and CDR2 FQNEAQ (reference sequence). The CDR3 here is CASSSAGLAGGHGEQFF. In nucleotides, the CDR3 is TGTGCCAGCAGCTCCGCGGGGCTAGCGGGGGGGCATGGTGAGCAGTTCTTC.

There are many counts of this clone. This chain uses TRBV18 with TRBJ2-7, with no clear D. The V gene's germline CDR1 is KGHSH and CDR2 LQKENI. V gave up 3 bases and J gave up 2 bases, with 8 bases separating them. The CDR3 spans 13 residues. Written as DNA, the CDR3 is TGTGCCAGCTCACCGGACGCCACCTACGAGCAGTACTTC. Translated: CASSPDATYEQYF.

The DNA of the CDR3 is TGTGCCAGCGCCAGGGTCCTTGGCAATCAGCCCCAGCATTTT. It translates to CASARVLGNQPQHF. The chain employs TRBV2 and TRBJ1-5; D possibly corresponds to TRBD1 (5 bases). Per germline, CDR1 SNHLY and CDR2 FYNNEI. V was pared by 8 bases and J by 2 bases, with 13 bases between. The CDR3 totals 14 residues.

The rearrangement links TRBV9 to TRBJ2-7, with TRBD1 matching 9 bases. V dropped 3 bases and J dropped 6; count of bases not matched to a gene: 4. Germline lookup yields CDR1 SGDLS and CDR2 YYNGEE. The CDR3 covers 13 residues. CDR3 sequence (DNA): TGTGCCAGCAGCGGCACAGGGGGCGGCGAGCAGTACTTC. Translation gives CASSGTGGGEQYF.

This clone was counted a few times. This sequence joins TRBV7-9 and TRBJ1-1; 12 nucleotides align to TRBD1. The germline CDR1 and CDR2 sequences are SEHNR and FQNEAQ (reference sequence). The CDR3 spans 16 residues. V lost 2 bases to trimming and J lost 2 bases; unmatched junction nucleotides: 3. The CDR3 DNA reads TGTGCCAGCAGCTTAAGGGACAGGGGGCGAAACACTGAAGCTTTCTTT. Amino acid sequence: CASSLRDRGRNTEAFF. Supplemented by reference TRBV7-9 and TRBJ1-1, the full variable domain reads DTGVSQNPRHKITKRGQNVTFRCDPISEHNRLYWYRQTLGQGPEFLTYFQNEAQLEKSRLLSDRFSAERPKGSFSTLEIQRTEQGDSAMYLCASSLRDRGRNTEAFFGQGTRLTVV.

In this sample, this clone turned up once. V gene TRBV7-2 combines with J gene TRBJ2-7; 11 nucleotides align to TRBD2. The CDR3 length is 15 residues. The junction had 7 bases not matched to a gene; V was cut back by 4 bases and J by 5 bases. Germline assignment: CDR1 SGHTA and CDR2 FQGNSA. CDR3 nucleotides: TGTGCCAGCAGCTCACGGACTAGCGGGCTCCACGAGCAGTACTTC. Residues: CASSSRTSGLHEQYF.

The chain couples TRBV5-6 to TRBJ1-2; weak D call: TRBD1 (6 bases). The CDR3 length is 14 residues. CDR1 and CDR2 (germline): SGHDT, YYEEEE. The V gene lost 0 bases and the J gene lost 6 bases, with 12 bases spanning the gap. The CDR3 region has the DNA TGTGCCAGCAGCTTGGTTATAGGGGGAAATGGCTACACCTTC. The encoded protein is CASSLVIGGNGYTF.

The J gene is TRBJ1-2, the V gene TRBV5-1, with unresolved D. Trimming pared 1 base from V and 6 bases from J, leaving 7 bases between. The CDR3 length is 12 residues. Germline CDR1 and CDR2: SGHRS and YFSETQ. The CDR3 loop reads CASSLKGHGYTF. The CDR3 DNA sequence: TGCGCCAGCAGCTTGAAAGGTCATGGCTACACCTTC. The full variable domain, in which reference TRBV5-1 and TRBJ1-2 provide the parts outside the CDR3, is KAGVTQTPRYLIKTRGQQVTLSCSPISGHRSVSWYQQTPGQGLQFLFEYFSETQRNKGNFPGRFSGRQFSNSRSEMNVSTLELGDSALYLCASSLKGHGYTFGSGTRLTVV.

The chain uses TRBV14 and TRBJ2-1; possible D gene TRBD1, 5 bases. The CDR3 runs to 13 residues. Germline CDR1 SGHDN, CDR2 FVKESK. V lost 4 bases to trimming and J lost 6 bases, with 10 bases between them. The CDR3 reads CASSRRQLNEQFF. The CDR3, as DNA: TGTGCCAGCAGCCGTAGACAGCTCAATGAGCAGTTCTTC.

The CDR3 spells CASSLGTGHPYEQYF. In DNA form, the CDR3 reads TGTGCCAGCAGCTTGGGGACAGGCCATCCCTACGAGCAGTACTTC. The chain has TRBV11-2 and TRBJ2-7, with 8 bases lining up with TRBD1. The V gene end was trimmed by 3 bases and the J gene end by 2 bases; junction bases not matched to a gene: 6. The CDR3 length is 15 residues. The germline CDR1 and CDR2 sequences are SGHAT and FQNNGV.

V gene TRBV6-5 combines with J gene TRBJ2-7; TRBD2 is a possible D gene (5 bases). The CDR3 contains 15 residues. V gave up 7 bases and J gave up 0 bases, with 16 bases separating them. From germline, CDR1 is MNHEY and CDR2 SVGAGI. The CDR3 is CASTPRGSRSYEQYF. CDR3 DNA sequence: TGTGCCAGCACCCCTCGAGGGTCCCGCTCCTACGAGCAGTACTTC.

This sequence joins TRBV6-6 and TRBJ2-1, with TRBD2 matching 8 bases. Germline CDR1 reads MNHNY; CDR2 reads SVGAGI (reference sequence). The CDR3 consists of 13 residues. The trim removed 6 bases at V and 6 bases at J, leaving 4 bases unmatched. Written as DNA, the CDR3 is TGTGCCAGCAGACGGGGGGGCGGCAATGAGCAGTTCTTC. This codes for CASRRGGGNEQFF.

V usage is TRBV18 and J usage is TRBJ1-2, with a possible D match to TRBD1 (6 bases). The germline V gene has CDR1 KGHSH and CDR2 LQKENI. V was cut by 2 bases and J by 4 bases, with 11 bases left in between. The CDR3 consists of 14 residues. The CDR3 nucleotides are TGTGCCAGCTCACCATCCAGGGGAGTCTATGGCTACACCTTC. This translates into CASSPSRGVYGYTF.